These 26 T cell receptor beta chains were all obtained from the same sample, sequenced in a study of T cell changes during pregnancy in multiple sclerosis. The table came from immunoSEQ multiplex PCR; TCRdb's copy has only in-frame clones and leaves some out. This table has roughly 50,000 clones, 85% to 95% appearing once. The sequences come from CD4+ T cells from peripheral blood mononuclear cells, collected in the third trimester of pregnancy. Source of these receptors: a female donor with multiple sclerosis, enrolled in a pregnancy study.

This rearrangement joins TRBV15 to TRBJ1-1, with D hard to call. Trimming pared 3 bases from V and 0 bases from J, leaving 23 bases between. The germline gives CDR1 LNHNV, CDR2 YYDKDF (reference sequence). This CDR3 is 19 amino acids long. CDR3: CATSRDLRAKLAMNTEAFF. The CDR3 DNA reads TGTGCCACCAGCAGGGACCTGCGGGCTAAACTAGCCATGAACACTGAAGCTTTCTTT.

This chain links TRBV6-6 with TRBJ1-5, with 7 nucleotides matching TRBD1. Per the germline V gene, CDR1 is MNHNY and CDR2 is SVGAGI (reference sequence). J was trimmed by 0 bases and V by 6 bases; bases with no gene match: 5. This CDR3 has 15 amino acids. CDR3 amino acids: CASSRGTDSNQPQHF. Here the CDR3 DNA reads TGTGCCAGCAGCCGAGGGACAGATAGCAATCAGCCCCAGCATTTT.

The genes are TRBV29-1 and TRBJ1-2; 8 bases map to TRBD1. Unmatched junction bases numbered 12, after V lost 7 bases and J lost 5 bases. The germline V gene encodes CDR1 SQVTM and CDR2 ANQGSEA. The CDR3 has 14 amino acids. CDR3 in DNA: TGCAGCGCAAGACAGGGGCCGGGGCCGTATGGCTACACCTTC. This codes for CSARQGPGPYGYTF.

The J gene is TRBJ2-1, the V gene TRBV28; 12 bases match TRBD2. J lost 0 bases, V lost 6 bases, and 6 bases had no gene match. This CDR3 region has 17 residues. The V gene's germline CDR1 is MDHEN and CDR2 SYDVKM. As DNA, the CDR3 is TGTGCCAGCAGCCTCCTGACTAGCGGGGGCTCCTACAATGAGCAGTTCTTC. Protein: CASSLLTSGGSYNEQFF.

V and J are TRBV10-3 and TRBJ2-7, with TRBD1 as a possible D gene (6 bases). The CDR3 is 12 residues long. Germline-derived CDR1 and CDR2 are ENHRY and SYGVKD. V lost 10 bases to trimming and J lost 5 bases, with 15 bases between them. Here the CDR3 DNA reads TGTGCCACCATGGCAGGGGCCGACGAGCAGTACTTC. This gives the protein CATMAGADEQYF.

The rearrangement joins TRBV4-1 to TRBJ1-5; a possible D gene is TRBD1 (5 bases). V lost 3 bases and J lost 2, with 14 bases in between. This CDR3 region has 16 residues. From germline, CDR1 is MGHRA and CDR2 YSYEKL. The CDR3 loop is CASSQVTEPGNQPQHF. CDR3 nucleotide sequence: TGCGCCAGCAGCCAGGTGACAGAGCCAGGCAATCAGCCCCAGCATTTT.

The V call is TRBV6-1, the J call TRBJ2-1; the D is unclear. Germline loops: CDR1 MNHNS, CDR2 SASEGT. This CDR3 region has 12 residues. Trimming took off 4 bases at V and 10 bases at J, with 11 bases between the two ends. The CDR3 is CASSGALREQFF. In DNA form, the CDR3 reads TGTGCCAGCAGTGGGGCTCTACGAGAGCAGTTCTTC.

This chain joins TRBV9 and TRBJ2-7, with D possibly TRBD2 on 5 matching bases. The CDR3 extends over 14 amino acids. Trimming pared 0 bases from V and 0 bases from J, leaving 7 bases between. Germline values: CDR1 SGDLS, CDR2 YYNGEE. The CDR3 reads CASSVGGSSYEQYF. The CDR3 nucleotides are TGTGCCAGCAGCGTAGGTGGGAGCTCCTACGAGCAGTACTTC.

The rearrangement links TRBV21-1 to TRBJ2-7; the table's D call, TRBD1, has no DNA check behind it. TRBV21-1 is reported as a pseudogene. This CDR3 spans 16 amino acids. CDR3 amino acids: CASSTEGTGTSYEQYF. In DNA form, the CDR3 reads TGTGCCAGCAGCACCGAAGGGACAGGGACATCCTACGAGCAGTACTTC.

V gene TRBV7-9 combines with J gene TRBJ2-7, with D possibly TRBD2 on 5 matching bases. Germline CDR1 is SEHNR and CDR2 is FQNEAQ (reference sequence). Trimming cost V 1 base and J 5 bases, with 15 bases left between them. The CDR3 length is 15 residues. The CDR3 loop is CASSLGAEEDHEQYF. The CDR3 DNA follows: TGTGCCAGCAGCTTAGGGGCGGAGGAGGACCACGAGCAGTACTTC.

This chain joins TRBV5-1 and TRBJ2-5; 9 nucleotides line up with TRBD2. Germline lookup yields CDR1 SGHRS and CDR2 YFSETQ. CDR3 length equals 17 residues. Trimming removed 4 bases from V and 5 bases from J; junction bases left unmatched: 15. CDR3 protein: CASSLGLAGIQGETQYF. CDR3 DNA: TGCGCCAGCAGCCTGGGTCTAGCGGGAATCCAGGGGGAGACCCAGTACTTC.

The gene calls are TRBV19 and TRBJ2-5, with 7 bases lining up with TRBD1. CDR1 is LNHDA and CDR2 is SQIVND in the germline V gene (reference sequence). J was trimmed by 2 bases and V by 8 bases; bases with no gene match: 5. This CDR3 spans 13 amino acids. CDR3 loop: CASGPTGQETQYF. CDR3 bases: TGTGCCAGTGGCCCGACAGGGCAAGAGACCCAGTACTTC. Full variable domain (remainder filled in from reference TRBV19 and TRBJ2-5): DGGITQSPKYLFRKEGQNVTLSCEQNLNHDAMYWYRQDPGQGLRLIYYSQIVNDFQKGDIAEGYSVSREKKESFPLTVTSAQKNPTAFYLCASGPTGQETQYFGPGTRLLVL.

The chain uses TRBV5-4 and TRBJ2-1, with 13 bases aligning to TRBD2. This CDR3 spans 15 amino acids. The ends lost 5 bases at V and 10 bases at J; junction bases unmatched: 9. Germline CDR1 SGHNT, CDR2 YYREEE (reference sequence). The CDR3 here is CASRSGTSGKGEQFF. DNA for the CDR3: TGTGCCAGCAGATCCGGGACTAGCGGGAAGGGGGAGCAGTTCTTC.

The J gene is TRBJ1-1, the V gene TRBV7-9, with TRBD1 matching 8 bases. The CDR3 spans 14 residues. V lost 4 bases, J lost 1 base, and 2 bases stayed unmatched. CDR1 and CDR2 from the germline V gene are SEHNR and FQNEAQ (reference sequence). CDR3 sequence (DNA): TGTGCCAGCAGCTGGACAGGGAAGAACACTGAAGCTTTCTTT. Its protein product is CASSWTGKNTEAFF.

This chain connects TRBV18 to TRBJ2-7; 7 bases are shared with TRBD2. There are 14 residues in the CDR3. V lost 3 bases, J lost 2 bases, and 4 bases stayed unmatched. Looked up from germline, CDR1 is KGHSH and CDR2 is LQKENI. This CDR3 is CASSPASGTYEQYF. The CDR3 nucleotides read TGTGCCAGCTCACCTGCTAGCGGAACCTACGAGCAGTACTTC.

The chain employs TRBV28 and TRBJ1-3, with D unclear. Trimming pared 6 bases from V and 3 bases from J, leaving 9 bases between. CDR3 length equals 13 residues. Germline V lookup: CDR1 MDHEN, CDR2 SYDVKM. The CDR3 DNA is TGTGCCAGCAGGGATTCAGGTGGAAACACCATATATTTT. This gives the protein CASRDSGGNTIYF.

The rearrangement joins TRBV6-1 to TRBJ2-3; 12 nucleotides agree with TRBD2. Per the germline V gene, CDR1 is MNHNS and CDR2 is SASEGT. J lost 6 bases, V lost 4 bases, and 11 bases had no gene match. The CDR3 covers 17 residues. The CDR3 DNA reads as TGTGCCAGCAGTGTAACTAGCGGGAGGCCTCGAGGGGATACGCAGTATTTT. This encodes CASSVTSGRPRGDTQYF.

The chain joins TRBV11-2 to TRBJ1-3, with D perhaps TRBD1 (5 bases). The germline V and J ends were trimmed by 5 bases and 0 bases, with 20 bases remaining between them. Germline lookup yields CDR1 SGHAT and CDR2 FQNNGV. This CDR3 spans 18 amino acids. The CDR3 loop reads CASSARHFDRSSGNTIYF. The CDR3 DNA reads as TGTGCCAGCAGCGCCCGTCATTTCGACAGAAGCTCTGGAAACACCATATATTTT.

The CDR3 loop reads CASSLTGGGTNEKLFF. The DNA for the CDR3 is TGTGCCAGCTCACTCACAGGGGGCGGCACTAATGAAAAACTGTTTTTT. The chain uses TRBV18 and TRBJ1-4; 9 bases are a match to TRBD1. Germline lookup yields CDR1 KGHSH and CDR2 LQKENI. J gave up 2 bases and V 4 bases, and 5 bases lay outside the gene matches. CDR3 length equals 16 residues. The whole variable domain, filled in from reference TRBV18 and TRBJ1-4, reads NAGVMQNPRHLVRRRGQEARLRCSPMKGHSHVYWYRQLPEEGLKFMVYLQKENIIDESGMPKERFSAEFPKEGPSILRIQQVVRGDSAAYFCASSLTGGGTNEKLFFGSGTQLSVL.

This chain joins TRBV2 and TRBJ1-5; D is perhaps TRBD1 (6 bases). V lost 5 bases to trimming and J lost 5 bases, with 19 bases between them. This CDR3 comprises 16 residues. Germline V gives CDR1 SNHLY, CDR2 FYNNEI. In DNA, the CDR3 is TGTGCCAGCAGTTTCAATATTGTAGGGGGGGATCAGCCCCAGCATTTT. Protein sequence: CASSFNIVGGDQPQHF.

The chain combines TRBV10-1 with TRBJ2-2, with 8 bases lining up with TRBD2. Trimming cost V 6 bases and J 3 bases; bases outside gene matches: 21. The germline V gene has CDR1 WNHNN and CDR2 SYGVQD (reference sequence). This CDR3 is built from 20 residues. The CDR3 protein is CASRGGLGTSGRMDTGELFF. CDR3 nucleotides: TGCGCCAGCAGGGGGGGGCTGGGAACTAGCGGAAGAATGGACACCGGGGAGCTGTTTTTT.

The rearrangement joins TRBV18 to TRBJ2-1, with 10 positions matching TRBD2. Trimming took 5 bases from V and 8 from J; bases not matched to a gene: 9. CDR3 size: 15 residues. Germline V gene lookup returns CDR1 KGHSH and CDR2 LQKENI. The CDR3 spells CASSGQREGRDEQFF. For the CDR3, the DNA is TGTGCCAGCTCAGGCCAGCGGGAGGGCCGCGATGAGCAGTTCTTC.

The chain is built from TRBV6-5 and TRBJ1-1, with 8 bases matching TRBD1. Germline assignment: CDR1 MNHEY and CDR2 SVGAGI. V was pared by 9 bases and J by 3 bases, with 6 bases of the junction left unmatched. This CDR3 has 13 residues. The CDR3 DNA is TGTGCCAGTGGACAGGGCCCTCACACTGAAGCTTTCTTT. Protein: CASGQGPHTEAFF.

The count of this clone is one. DNA for the CDR3: TGCGCCAGCAGCTTATCAGGGCTCAATGAGCAGTTCTTC. Translating gives CASSLSGLNEQFF. The chain carries TRBV5-1 and TRBJ2-1; tentative D call: TRBD1 (5 bases). With 2 bases removed from V and 6 bases from J, the gap between germline ends came to 9 bases. The CDR3 sequence is 13 residues long. Germline V gene data show CDR1 as SGHRS and CDR2 as YFSETQ.

This chain connects TRBV4-2 to TRBJ1-1; D ambiguous. V lost 0 bases to trimming and J lost 6 bases, with 11 bases between them. The CDR3 extends over 14 amino acids. Germline V gene sequence: CDR1 LGHNA, CDR2 YNFKEQ. CDR3 nucleotide sequence: TGTGCCAGCAGCCAAGATACCGGCACAGCTGAAGCTTTCTTT. Its protein product is CASSQDTGTAEAFF.

The chain links TRBV30 to TRBJ2-7; a weak D match, TRBD1 (5 bases). Germline V gives CDR1 GTSNPN, CDR2 SVGIG (reference sequence). V lost 0 bases and J 9 bases, leaving 12 bases between the germline ends. The CDR3 covers 12 residues. The CDR3 DNA reads as TGTGCCTGGAGTGTGGTCCTTGACAGGCAGTACTTC. This sequence encodes CAWSVVLDRQYF.